This record covers a single TCR beta chain. What it binds is not known. As to treatment: approximately 11-day PBMC culture with coronavirus spike peptide pools or control peptides (ViraFEST assay). The entry originates in a study of vaccination and CD4 T cells after COVID-19. Study-level information: According to the study, participants were given two doses of BNT162b2 or mRNA-1273 vaccine. Study results and limitations: There were relatively few convalescent patients studied, and there were no early post-infection timepoints. Researchers report that 304 of 307 vaccine-specific clones in convalescent patients proved spike mono-reactive.

Germline CDR1 SGHTA, CDR2 FQGNSA. There are 18 residues in the CDR3. V dropped 1 base and J dropped 3; count of bases not matched to a gene: 10. The study sequenced cultured CD4+ T cell DNA using the Oncomine TCR Beta short-read assay. TCRdb independently ran MiXCR on the PCR reads; one entry per CDR3 protein. The sample shows 7,000 or so distinct CDR3 sequences, 66% of them seen only once. The sequence was collected from a human donor who had recovered from COVID-19. This chain connects TRBV7-2 to TRBJ2-3, with TRBD1 matching 10 bases. The sample comprised CD4+ T cells from blood, cultured in vitro. The CDR3 region is CASSLVRGSDRGTDTQYF. CDR3 DNA: TGTGCCAGCAGCTTAGTTAGGGGGTCGGACAGGGGGACAGATACGCAGTATTTT.